Following are 32 T cell receptor beta chains from one sample sequenced in a study of beta chain features in type 1 diabetes. Overall study findings and caveats: Type 1 diabetes patients had moderately but significantly shorter TCRB CDR3s in all four CD4+ subsets.

The study reverse transcribed the entire isolated RNA, so it sequenced expressed TCRB transcripts. Sequencing used immunoSEQ multiplex PCR; TCRdb keeps in-frame clones, though not all of them. The sample holds around 690,000 clones, around 12% seen once. The antigens these receptors bind are not known. Input material: naive CD4+ T cells from blood. Source of these receptors: a man aged 25 to 45 with type 1 diabetes.

A note on this clone: The sample contains more than one DNA sequence encoding this CDR3. The gene calls are TRBV9 and TRBJ1-2; D gene unclear. The CDR3 length is 13 residues. Germline CDR1 reads SGDLS; CDR2 reads YYNGEE. Between the trimmed V and J ends, which lost 2 bases and 2 bases, there was a span of 7 bases. The CDR3 is CASSVDGNYGYTF. In nucleotides, the CDR3 is TGTGCCAGCAGCGTGGACGGGAACTATGGCTACACCTTC. Drawing the rest from reference TRBV9 and TRBJ1-2, the complete variable domain is DSGVTQTPKHLITATGQRVTLRCSPRSGDLSVYWYQQSLDQGLQFLIQYYNGEERAKGNILERFSAQQFPDLHSELNLSSLELGDSALYFCASSVDGNYGYTFGSGTRLTVV.

The chain uses TRBV5-1 and TRBJ2-7; no clear D. V dropped 1 base and J dropped 1 base, with 12 bases sitting between them. This CDR3 spans 15 amino acids. Germline assignment: CDR1 SGHRS and CDR2 YFSETQ. This chain's CDR3 is CASSLTPPSSYEQYF. DNA for the CDR3: TGCGCCAGCAGCTTGACACCTCCCTCGTCCTACGAGCAGTACTTC. Looking up the rest from reference TRBV5-1 and TRBJ2-7 gives the full variable domain: KAGVTQTPRYLIKTRGQQVTLSCSPISGHRSVSWYQQTPGQGLQFLFEYFSETQRNKGNFPGRFSGRQFSNSRSEMNVSTLELGDSALYLCASSLTPPSSYEQYFGPGTRLTVT.

V usage is TRBV7-2 and J usage is TRBJ2-1; 7 bases align to TRBD2. Per germline, CDR1 SGHTA and CDR2 FQGNSA. The V gene end was trimmed by 5 bases and the J gene end by 6 bases; junction bases not matched to a gene: 16. The CDR3 length is 17 residues. As DNA, the CDR3 is TGTGCCAGCAGCAAGCGGGGTCCTAACGTCTCGGGCAATGAGCAGTTCTTC. Its protein product is CASSKRGPNVSGNEQFF.

The table lists this clone with a few counts. V gene TRBV10-3 combines with J gene TRBJ1-1; 7 bases line up with TRBD1. From germline, CDR1 is ENHRY and CDR2 SYGVKD. Unmatched junction bases numbered 2, after V lost 4 bases and J lost 6 bases. The CDR3 runs to 12 residues. CDR3 sequence reads: CAISGGGPEAFF. In DNA form, the CDR3 reads TGTGCCATCAGTGGAGGGGGCCCTGAAGCTTTCTTT.

This clone was seen more than once but under ten times. Written as DNA, the CDR3 is TGTGCCAGCAGAGGGGCTGTGCGGGAGACCCAGTACTTC. This encodes CASRGAVRETQYF. The chain is built from TRBV7-2 and TRBJ2-5, with a tentative D call TRBD1 (5 bases). The length of the CDR3 is 13 residues. Germline loops: CDR1 SGHTA, CDR2 FQGNSA. V lost 6 bases to trimming and J lost 5 bases, with 13 bases between them.

This clone was detected only a few times. The chain joins TRBV29-1 to TRBJ2-5; weak D call: TRBD1 (6 bases). The J call may be wrong; the DNA end is better matched by TRBJ2-7. The CDR3 loop spans 12 amino acids. Looked up from germline, CDR1 is SQVTM and CDR2 is ANQGSEA. The chain's CDR3 is CSVAGDPYEQYF. CDR3 coding DNA: TGCAGCGTCGCAGGGGATCCCTACGAGCAGTACTTC.

This clone showed up many times. The V gene is TRBV14, the J gene TRBJ2-3, with 8 bases that match TRBD1. This CDR3 is built from 14 residues. CDR1 and CDR2 from the germline V gene are SGHDN and FVKESK. Unmatched junction bases numbered 5, after V lost 3 bases and J lost 6 bases. The DNA of the CDR3 is TGTGCCAGCAGCCACCGACAGGGGTTGGATACGCAGTATTTT. Amino acids: CASSHRQGLDTQYF.

The V and J genes are TRBV11-3 and TRBJ2-4; D uncertain. CDR3 length: 14 amino acids. The germline V gene has CDR1 SGHNT and CDR2 YENEEA. V lost 5 bases, J lost 2 bases, and 10 bases lay in between. The CDR3 protein is CASSQRHSKNIQYF. The CDR3 nucleotides read TGTGCCAGCAGCCAAAGACATTCCAAAAACATTCAGTACTTC.

The chain has TRBV9 and TRBJ1-6; D possibly corresponds to TRBD1 (6 bases). The V end was cut by 0 bases, the J end by 7 bases, with 11 bases between. The germline V gene encodes CDR1 SGDLS and CDR2 YYNGEE. The CDR3 sequence is 15 residues long. The CDR3 bases are TGTGCCAGCAGCGTAGACAGGGTGGGCAATTCACCCCTCCACTTT. This encodes CASSVDRVGNSPLHF. Full variable domain (rest looked up from reference TRBV9 and TRBJ1-6): DSGVTQTPKHLITATGQRVTLRCSPRSGDLSVYWYQQSLDQGLQFLIQYYNGEERAKGNILERFSAQQFPDLHSELNLSSLELGDSALYFCASSVDRVGNSPLHFGNGTRLTVT.

The V gene is TRBV19, the J gene TRBJ2-3; 12 positions agree with TRBD2. CDR3 size: 15 residues. Looked up from germline, CDR1 is LNHDA and CDR2 is SQIVND (reference sequence). The ends lost 6 bases at V and 3 bases at J; junction bases unmatched: 4. CDR3 nucleotides: TGTGCCAGTAGCCCTGGACTAGCGGGAACAGATACGCAGTATTTT. It specifies CASSPGLAGTDTQYF.

This clone was observed once. The rearrangement joins TRBV5-1 to TRBJ2-5, with 11 bases lining up with TRBD2. CDR3 length: 15 residues. The V gene's germline CDR1 is SGHRS and CDR2 YFSETQ. The ends lost 2 bases at V and 2 bases at J; junction bases unmatched: 2. CDR3 loop: CASSFLAGGQETQYF. CDR3 sequence (DNA): TGCGCCAGCAGCTTTCTAGCGGGGGGTCAAGAGACCCAGTACTTC. The full variable domain, completed using reference TRBV5-1 and TRBJ2-5, is KAGVTQTPRYLIKTRGQQVTLSCSPISGHRSVSWYQQTPGQGLQFLFEYFSETQRNKGNFPGRFSGRQFSNSRSEMNVSTLELGDSALYLCASSFLAGGQETQYFGPGTRLLVL.

This clone came up a few times. This chain links TRBV5-6 with TRBJ2-5; D may be TRBD1 (5 bases). There are 13 residues in the CDR3. Germline CDR1 and CDR2: SGHDT and YYEEEE. The V gene lost 4 bases and the J gene lost 2 bases, with 9 bases spanning the gap. CDR3 loop: CASSRQTQETQYF. In nucleotides, the CDR3 is TGTGCCAGCAGCCGACAGACGCAAGAGACCCAGTACTTC.

The chain joins TRBV5-6 to TRBJ1-5; no reliable D call. The CDR3 has 14 amino acids. From germline, CDR1 is SGHDT and CDR2 YYEEEE. Trimming left V 4 bases short and J 3 bases short, with 11 bases between. The CDR3 loop reads CASSPRESNQPQHF. CDR3 nucleotide sequence: TGTGCCAGCAGCCCGCGGGAATCCAATCAGCCCCAGCATTTT.

This clone showed up just a few times. The rearrangement uses TRBV7-2 and TRBJ1-1; 8 positions match TRBD1. This CDR3 is built from 15 residues. Trimming cost V 4 bases and J 3 bases; bases outside gene matches: 7. Germline CDR1 reads SGHTA; CDR2 reads FQGNSA. The CDR3 loop reads CASSSWTGRDTEAFF. CDR3 DNA sequence: TGTGCCAGCAGCTCCTGGACAGGGAGGGACACTGAAGCTTTCTTT.

About this clone itself: Relative to the germline gene, one junction end is altered; a read error may explain this. V gene TRBV6-1 combines with J gene TRBJ1-6; 10 bases fit TRBD1. Germline assignment: CDR1 MNHNS and CDR2 SASEGT. This CDR3 is 14 amino acids long. The CDR3 bases are TGTGCCATCAGTGGGGGACAGGGGAATTCACCCCTCCACTTT. Translating it yields CAISGGQGNSPLHF.

J is TRBJ1-4 and V is TRBV2, with D perhaps TRBD1 (6 bases). V dropped 3 bases and J dropped 0 bases, with 11 bases sitting between them. Germline V gene sequence: CDR1 SNHLY, CDR2 FYNNEI. The CDR3 runs 16 residues. The CDR3 bases are TGTGCCAGCAGTGAGCTGGGGGCCTCAACTAATGAAAAACTGTTTTTT. Its translation: CASSELGASTNEKLFF.

This clone came up a few times. The CDR3 loop reads CAWSVPGAVGYTF. CDR3 nucleotides: TGTGCCTGGAGTGTACCGGGGGCCGTGGGCTACACCTTC. This rearrangement joins TRBV30 to TRBJ1-2, with D maybe TRBD1 (6 bases). This CDR3 has 13 amino acids. Germline V gives CDR1 GTSNPN, CDR2 SVGIG (reference sequence). V shed 0 bases and J shed 8 bases, with 13 bases lying between them.

The chain employs TRBV7-6 and TRBJ2-3; the match to TRBD2 covers 8 bases. The V gene's germline CDR1 is SGHVS and CDR2 FNYEAQ. CDR3 length: 14 amino acids. V lost 5 bases, J lost 6 bases, and 7 bases stayed unmatched. CDR3 sequence reads: CASSLRSGDDTQYF. In nucleotides, the CDR3 is TGTGCCAGCAGCCTCCGTAGCGGGGACGATACGCAGTATTTT. Combining the CDR3 with reference TRBV7-6 and TRBJ2-3 gives the whole variable domain GAGVSQSPRYKVTKRGQDVALRCDPISGHVSLYWYRQALGQGPEFLTYFNYEAQQDKSGLPNDRFSAERPEGSISTLTIQRTEQRDSAMYRCASSLRSGDDTQYFGPGTRLTVL.

V and J are TRBV5-6 and TRBJ2-5; weak D call: TRBD2 (6 bases). This CDR3 is built from 15 residues. V was shortened by 4 bases and J by 4 bases, with 17 bases between the two germline ends. Per germline, CDR1 SGHDT and CDR2 YYEEEE. This CDR3 reads CASSRRQGGSETQYF. Written as DNA, the CDR3 is TGTGCCAGCAGCCGGCGGCAGGGAGGATCAGAGACCCAGTACTTC.

Notes on this clone: At the DNA level, this CDR3 is encoded by other sequences in the same sample as well. The rearrangement links TRBV6-5 to TRBJ1-1; TRBD1 aligns across 8 bases. Per the germline V gene, CDR1 is MNHEY and CDR2 is SVGAGI. The V gene end was trimmed by 6 bases and the J gene end by 1 base; junction bases not matched to a gene: 4. This CDR3 comprises 14 residues. CDR3 sequence: CASSRDRGNTEAFF. The CDR3 region has the DNA TGTGCCAGCAGCCGAGACAGGGGGAACACTGAAGCTTTCTTT.

V usage is TRBV29-1 and J usage is TRBJ1-2; maybe TRBD1 (5 bases). Germline CDR1 and CDR2: SQVTM and ANQGSEA. CDR3 length: 16 residues. Trimming took 0 bases from V and 10 from J, leaving 24 bases between them. The DNA of the CDR3 is TGCAGCGTTGAAGAGACTACAGGAGCCCCCGGCCTTCCCTACACCTTC. Its protein is CSVEETTGAPGLPYTF. Using reference TRBV29-1 and TRBJ1-2 for the parts outside the CDR3, the full variable domain is SAVISQKPSRDICQRGTSLTIQCQVDSQVTMMFWYRQQPGQSLTLIATANQGSEATYESGFVIDKFPISRPNLTFSTLTVSNMSPEDSSIYLCSVEETTGAPGLPYTFGSGTRLTVV.

This clone was seen more than once but under ten times. The CDR3 coding sequence is TGTGCCAGCAGCCAAGATAAAGGGGGGCCCTACAATGAGCAGTTCTTC. It translates to CASSQDKGGPYNEQFF. The chain recombines TRBV4-2 with TRBJ2-1, with D perhaps being TRBD1 or TRBD2 (6 bases each). Germline V gene data show CDR1 as LGHNA and CDR2 as YNFKEQ. This CDR3 spans 16 amino acids. The V end lost 0 bases, the J end lost 2 bases, and 11 bases lay between the germline ends.

This clone was counted only a few times. The rearrangement links TRBV10-3 to TRBJ1-4; 8 bases are a match to TRBD1. The ends lost 5 bases at V and 1 base at J; junction bases unmatched: 3. CDR1 is ENHRY and CDR2 is SYGVKD in the germline V gene. CDR3 size: 15 residues. The CDR3 loop is CAISPGQGTNEKLFF. The CDR3 DNA is TGTGCCATCAGTCCCGGACAGGGAACTAATGAAAAACTGTTTTTT.

The chain employs TRBV28 and TRBJ2-1, with a weak D call TRBD1 (7 bases). Between the trimmed V and J ends, which lost 5 bases and 4 bases, there was a span of 21 bases. The CDR3 spans 17 residues. CDR1 MDHEN and CDR2 SYDVKM come from the germline V gene. CDR3 nucleotide sequence: TGTGCCAGCAGTCCCTGGACAGGCGGGACGACTTACAATGAGCAGTTCTTC. Protein product: CASSPWTGGTTYNEQFF.

The genes are TRBV7-2 and TRBJ1-1; D is uncertain. The CDR3 extends over 13 amino acids. CDR1 and CDR2 (germline): SGHTA, FQGNSA. V lost 5 bases and J lost 1, with 8 bases in between. The CDR3 DNA is TGTGCCAGCAGCCCGGACCAGAACACTGAAGCTTTCTTT. Its protein product is CASSPDQNTEAFF. Looking up the rest from reference TRBV7-2 and TRBJ1-1 gives the full variable domain: GAGVSQSPSNKVTEKGKDVELRCDPISGHTALYWYRQSLGQGLEFLIYFQGNSAPDKSGLPSDRFSAERTGGSVSTLTIQRTQQEDSAVYLCASSPDQNTEAFFGQGTRLTVV.

The chain has TRBV6-6 and TRBJ2-5; 7 bases line up with TRBD1. The germline V gene has CDR1 MNHNY and CDR2 SVGAGI (reference sequence). The J segment lost 5 bases and the V segment lost 7 bases, leaving 7 bases of the junction unmatched. The CDR3 extends over 13 amino acids. The DNA for the CDR3 is TGTGCCAGCACCCTTACAGGGGCCGAGACCCAGTACTTC. Translated, it gives CASTLTGAETQYF.

CDR3 sequence: CASSPQGAIGGYTF. The CDR3 DNA reads as TGTGCCAGCAGCCCACAGGGGGCTATTGGTGGCTACACCTTC. This sequence joins TRBV9 and TRBJ1-2, with 9 bases that match TRBD1. CDR1 and CDR2 from the germline V gene are SGDLS and YYNGEE. Germline trimming cut 4 bases from V and 7 bases from J; bases unmatched to any gene: 8. The CDR3 extends over 14 amino acids.

The rearrangement joins TRBV7-2 to TRBJ2-3, with 10 bases identical to TRBD1. CDR1 is SGHTA, CDR2 FQGNSA, per germline. The CDR3 is made up of 14 amino acids. Trimming removed 5 bases from V and 7 bases from J; junction bases left unmatched: 6. CDR3 in amino acids: CASSAGQGHHTQYF. The CDR3 nucleotides read TGTGCCAGCAGCGCGGGACAGGGGCACCATACGCAGTATTTT.

This clone has a handful of counts. The gene calls are TRBV4-2 and TRBJ1-6; D possibly corresponds to TRBD1 (5 bases). Trimming stripped 1 base from V and 7 bases from J, with 11 bases between. CDR3 length equals 15 residues. From germline, CDR1 is LGHNA and CDR2 YNFKEQ. DNA for the CDR3: TGTGCCAGCAGCCAAGGGGACGGAAGGAATTCACCCCTCCACTTT. This gives the protein CASSQGDGRNSPLHF.

The chain has TRBV6-1 and TRBJ2-7; TRBD1 matches at 7 bases. This CDR3 is 16 amino acids long. Germline values: CDR1 MNHNS, CDR2 SASEGT. V lost 2 bases, J lost 3 bases, and 10 bases stayed unmatched. CDR3 loop: CASSEPDYRDSYEQYF. The CDR3 region has the DNA TGTGCCAGCAGTGAACCGGATTACCGGGACAGCTACGAGCAGTACTTC.

The chain links TRBV6-5 to TRBJ1-5; TRBD1 aligns across 7 bases. Germline V gene lookup returns CDR1 MNHEY and CDR2 SVGAGI. The CDR3 loop spans 15 amino acids. V shed 5 bases and J 1 base; nucleotides not matched to a gene: 5. As DNA, the CDR3 is TGTGCCAGCAGTCGGACAGGAGGGAGCAATCAGCCCCAGCATTTT. Its translation: CASSRTGGSNQPQHF.

There are a few counts of this clone. This chain uses TRBV10-3 with TRBJ2-5; D not resolved. V lost 0 bases and J 2 bases, leaving 7 bases between the germline ends. The CDR3 totals 14 residues. Germline lookup yields CDR1 ENHRY and CDR2 SYGVKD. The CDR3 bases are TGTGCCATCAGTGAGTCTAGGGCACAAGAGACCCAGTACTTC. This sequence encodes CAISESRAQETQYF.